A selection of T cell receptor beta chains follows, all from one sample in a study of a mutant IDH1 vaccine in newly diagnosed glioma. No antigen has been assigned to these receptors. The data were produced by immunoSEQ multiplex PCR, yet TCRdb's version contains in-frame clones alone and is incomplete. The sample has over 55,000 clones, approximately 80% seen once. Sequencing was performed on PBMCs, taken from a glioma patient whose treatment included an IDH1 peptide vaccine. These receptors were taken from a man aged 40-55 years with glioma. Both conserved end residues are part of each CDR3. D genes are given only for firm matches. Clone size is stated in some rows and not others, as once, few, many or a class when expanded.

J,D,V,size,DNA,CDR3
TRBJ2-2,-,TRBV19,-,TGTGCCACCCATCAGTACGGACAAGACACCGGGGAGCTGTTTTTT,CATHQYGQDTGELFF
TRBJ2-1,TRBD2,TRBV11-2,-,TGTGCCAGCAGTAACCGGCGGGAGTCTTCAAATGAGCAGTTCTTC,CASSNRRESSNEQFF
TRBJ2-7,TRBD1,TRBV19,-,TGTGCCAGTAGTATGCGGACAGGGTCGTCCTACGAGCAGTACTTC,CASSMRTGSSYEQYF
TRBJ1-5,-,TRBV1,-,TGCACCAGCAGCCAAGCGGACAGCCCCGGCAATCAGCCCCAGCATTTT,CTSSQADSPGNQPQHF
TRBJ1-2,TRBD1,TRBV5-5,once,TGTGCCAGCAGCTACAGGGGTGGTGGCTACACCTTC,CASSYRGGGYTF
TRBJ2-5,-,TRBV19,-,TGTGCCAGTAGCACGGACGGTCAAGAGACCCAGTACTTC,CASSTDGQETQYF
TRBJ2-1,TRBD2,TRBV6-6,-,TGTGCCAGCAGGAGCGGGGGGGGCAACAATGAGCAGTTCTTC,CASRSGGGNNEQFF
TRBJ2-7,-,TRBV27,-,TGTGCCAGCACCTCCTTAAGGCTCTCCTACGAGCAGTACTTC,CASTSLRLSYEQYF
TRBJ2-3,-,TRBV6-1,-,TGTGCCAGCAGTCCACTAGCCCGAGGGGGAGATACGCAGTATTTT,CASSPLARGGDTQYF
TRBJ2-7,TRBD1,TRBV7-2,-,TGTGCCAGCAGCTTGCCCGGACAGGTCCGTCACTTC,CASSLPGQVRHF
TRBJ2-3,TRBD2,TRBV27,-,TGTGCCAGCAGTTTTCTAGCGGGAGGAAGCACAGATACGCAGTATTTT,CASSFLAGGSTDTQYF
TRBJ2-3,TRBD2,TRBV5-4,-,TGTGCCAGCAGCTCAAGCGGGGGGGGCACAGATACGCAGTATTTT,CASSSSGGGTDTQYF
TRBJ1-6,-,TRBV19,-,TGTGCCAGTAATAGTGTCGGGACCAATAATTCACCCCTCCACTTT,CASNSVGTNNSPLHF
TRBJ2-5,TRBD1,TRBV5-6,-,TGTGCCAGCATCGAGGACAGGGGAGAGACCCAGTACTTC,CASIEDRGETQYF
TRBJ2-2,TRBD2,TRBV19,-,TGTGCCAGTAGTCCCTTCGGAGGGGAGGGTCTCACCGGGGAGCTGTTTTTT,CASSPFGGEGLTGELFF